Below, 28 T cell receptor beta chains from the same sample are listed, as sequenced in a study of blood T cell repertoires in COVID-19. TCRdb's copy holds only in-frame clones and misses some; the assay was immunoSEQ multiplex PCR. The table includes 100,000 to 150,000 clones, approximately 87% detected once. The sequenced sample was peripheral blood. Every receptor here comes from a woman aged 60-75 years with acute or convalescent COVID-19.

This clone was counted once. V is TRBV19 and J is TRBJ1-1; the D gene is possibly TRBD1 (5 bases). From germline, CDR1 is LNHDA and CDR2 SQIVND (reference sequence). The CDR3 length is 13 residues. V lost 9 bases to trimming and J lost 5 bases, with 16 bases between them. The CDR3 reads CASSVTGWTEAFF. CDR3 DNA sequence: TGTGCCAGCTCCGTCACAGGTTGGACTGAAGCTTTCTTT.

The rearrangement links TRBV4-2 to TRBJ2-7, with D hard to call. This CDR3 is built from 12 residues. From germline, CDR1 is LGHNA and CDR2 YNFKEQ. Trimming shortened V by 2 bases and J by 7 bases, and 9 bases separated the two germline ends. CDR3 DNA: TGTGCCAGCAGCCAAATGAGTAGAGAGCAGTACTTC. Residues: CASSQMSREQYF.

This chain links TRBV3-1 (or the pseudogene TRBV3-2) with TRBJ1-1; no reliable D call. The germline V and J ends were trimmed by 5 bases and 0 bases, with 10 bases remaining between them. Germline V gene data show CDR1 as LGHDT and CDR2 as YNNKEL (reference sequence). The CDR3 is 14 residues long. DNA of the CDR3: TGTGCCAGCAGCACACCTACAGTGAACACTGAAGCTTTCTTT. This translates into CASSTPTVNTEAFF.

The CDR3, as DNA: TGTGCCAGCAGCCAAGATCCCCGGACTAGCGGGACCTCCTACGAGCAGTACTTC. As protein: CASSQDPRTSGTSYEQYF. V is TRBV4-2 and J is TRBJ2-7; 12 bases map to TRBD2. Germline V gene sequence: CDR1 LGHNA, CDR2 YNFKEQ. This CDR3 spans 18 amino acids. V was pared by 0 bases and J by 0 bases, with 6 bases of the junction left unmatched.

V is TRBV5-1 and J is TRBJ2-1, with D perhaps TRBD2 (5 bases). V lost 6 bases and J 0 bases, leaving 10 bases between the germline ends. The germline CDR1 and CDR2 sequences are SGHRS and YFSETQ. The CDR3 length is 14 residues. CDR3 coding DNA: TGCGCCAGCAATAGCGCGAGCTCCTACAATGAGCAGTTCTTC. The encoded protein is CASNSASSYNEQFF.

The CDR3 loop is CAWRKAGGYEQYF. The CDR3 nucleotides read TGTGCCTGGAGAAAGGCGGGAGGCTACGAGCAGTACTTC. The rearrangement joins TRBV30 to TRBJ2-7; 8 bases match TRBD2. Unmatched junction bases numbered 4, after V lost 3 bases and J lost 3 bases. The CDR3 extends over 13 amino acids. Germline V lookup: CDR1 GTSNPN, CDR2 SVGIG (reference sequence).

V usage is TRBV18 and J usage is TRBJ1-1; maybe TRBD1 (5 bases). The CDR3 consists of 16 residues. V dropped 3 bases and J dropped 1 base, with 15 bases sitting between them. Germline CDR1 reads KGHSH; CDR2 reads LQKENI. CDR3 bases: TGTGCCAGCTCACCCCTAAACCAGGGTCAGAACACTGAAGCTTTCTTT. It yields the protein CASSPLNQGQNTEAFF.

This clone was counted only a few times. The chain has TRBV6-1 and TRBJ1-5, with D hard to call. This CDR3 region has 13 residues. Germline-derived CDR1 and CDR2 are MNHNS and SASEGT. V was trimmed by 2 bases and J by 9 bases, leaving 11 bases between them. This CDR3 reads CASSERLAGPQHF. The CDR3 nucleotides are TGTGCCAGCAGTGAACGGCTAGCAGGGCCCCAGCATTTT.

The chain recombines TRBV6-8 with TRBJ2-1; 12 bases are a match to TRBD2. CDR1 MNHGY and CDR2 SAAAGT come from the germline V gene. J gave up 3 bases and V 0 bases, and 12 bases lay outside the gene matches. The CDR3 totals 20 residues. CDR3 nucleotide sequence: TGTGCCAGCAGTTACTCGATTCTACTAGCGGGAGGAGAAGTCTACAATGAGCAGTTCTTC. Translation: CASSYSILLAGGEVYNEQFF.

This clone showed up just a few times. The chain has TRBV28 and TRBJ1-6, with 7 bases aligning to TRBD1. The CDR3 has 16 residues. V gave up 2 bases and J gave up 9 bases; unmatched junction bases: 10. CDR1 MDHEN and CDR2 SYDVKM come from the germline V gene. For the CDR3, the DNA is TGTGCCAGCAGTTTACAGGGGGGCACGGTCGGTTCACCCCTCCACTTT. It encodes CASSLQGGTVGSPLHF.

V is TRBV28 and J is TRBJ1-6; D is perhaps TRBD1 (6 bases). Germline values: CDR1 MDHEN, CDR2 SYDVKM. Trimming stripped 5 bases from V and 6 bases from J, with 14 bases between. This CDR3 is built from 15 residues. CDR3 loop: CASSPRLQGNSPLHF. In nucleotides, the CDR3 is TGTGCCAGCAGTCCCCGACTACAGGGTAATTCACCCCTCCACTTT.

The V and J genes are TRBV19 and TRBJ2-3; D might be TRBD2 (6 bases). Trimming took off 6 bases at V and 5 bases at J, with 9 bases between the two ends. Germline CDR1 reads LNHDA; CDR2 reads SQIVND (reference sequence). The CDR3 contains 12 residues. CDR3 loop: CASSGRRDTQYF. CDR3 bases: TGTGCCAGTAGCGGGAGACGAGATACGCAGTATTTT.

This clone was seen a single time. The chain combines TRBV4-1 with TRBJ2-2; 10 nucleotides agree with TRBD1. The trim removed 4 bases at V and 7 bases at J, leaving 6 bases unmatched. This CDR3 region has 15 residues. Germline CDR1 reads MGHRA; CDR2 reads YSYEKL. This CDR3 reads CASSRTDRGYGELFF. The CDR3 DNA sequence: TGCGCCAGCAGCCGAACGGACAGGGGGTACGGGGAGCTGTTTTTT.

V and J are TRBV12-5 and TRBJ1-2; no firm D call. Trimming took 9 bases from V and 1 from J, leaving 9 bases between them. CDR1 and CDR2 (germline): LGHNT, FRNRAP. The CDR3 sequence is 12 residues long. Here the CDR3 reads CASSQVNYGYTF. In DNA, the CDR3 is TGTGCTAGCTCCCAGGTTAACTATGGCTACACCTTC.

Here the CDR3 reads CASSWDRGLIYNEQFF. For the CDR3, the DNA is TGTGCCAGCAGCTGGGACAGGGGACTAATCTACAATGAGCAGTTCTTC. The V call is TRBV7-9, the J call TRBJ2-1; TRBD1 matches 10 bases. In germline, CDR1 is SEHNR, CDR2 FQNEAQ (reference sequence). The trim removed 4 bases at V and 3 bases at J, leaving 6 bases unmatched. This CDR3 is built from 16 residues.

CDR3 sequence reads: CASSTGQAQETQYF. As DNA, the CDR3 is TGCGCCAGCAGCACGGGACAGGCACAAGAGACCCAGTACTTC. The chain couples TRBV5-1 to TRBJ2-5, with 8 bases lining up with TRBD1. The CDR3 has 14 amino acids. Trimming at V came to 4 bases and at J to 2 bases, leaving 4 bases not matched to a gene. Germline CDR1 reads SGHRS; CDR2 reads YFSETQ. The variable domain in full, with the rest retrieved from reference TRBV5-1 and TRBJ2-5, is KAGVTQTPRYLIKTRGQQVTLSCSPISGHRSVSWYQQTPGQGLQFLFEYFSETQRNKGNFPGRFSGRQFSNSRSEMNVSTLELGDSALYLCASSTGQAQETQYFGPGTRLLVL.

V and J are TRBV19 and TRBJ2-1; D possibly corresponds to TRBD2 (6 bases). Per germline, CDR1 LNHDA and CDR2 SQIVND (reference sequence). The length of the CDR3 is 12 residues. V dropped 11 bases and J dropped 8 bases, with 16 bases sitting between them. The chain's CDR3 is CASGDGSDEQFF. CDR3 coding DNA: TGTGCCTCGGGGGACGGCTCTGATGAGCAGTTCTTC.

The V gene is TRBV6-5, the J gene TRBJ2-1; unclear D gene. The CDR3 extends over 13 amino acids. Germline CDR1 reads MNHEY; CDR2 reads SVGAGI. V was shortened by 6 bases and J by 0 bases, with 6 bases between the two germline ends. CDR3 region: CASRRTSYNEQFF. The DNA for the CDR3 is TGTGCCAGCAGGCGAACCTCCTACAATGAGCAGTTCTTC.

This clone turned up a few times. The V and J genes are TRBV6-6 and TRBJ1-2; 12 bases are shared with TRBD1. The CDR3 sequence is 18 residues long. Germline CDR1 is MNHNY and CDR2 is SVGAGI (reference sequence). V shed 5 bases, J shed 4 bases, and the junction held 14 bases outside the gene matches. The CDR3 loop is CASSPVKGQGAPSYGYTF. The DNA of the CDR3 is TGTGCCAGCAGTCCCGTCAAGGGACAGGGGGCGCCTAGCTATGGCTACACCTTC.

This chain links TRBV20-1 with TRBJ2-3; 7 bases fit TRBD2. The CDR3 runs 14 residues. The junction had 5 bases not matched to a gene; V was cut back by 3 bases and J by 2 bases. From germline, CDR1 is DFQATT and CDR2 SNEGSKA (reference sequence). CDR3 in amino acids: CSASGGGFTDTQYF. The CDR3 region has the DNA TGCAGTGCTAGTGGGGGGGGGTTCACAGATACGCAGTATTTT.

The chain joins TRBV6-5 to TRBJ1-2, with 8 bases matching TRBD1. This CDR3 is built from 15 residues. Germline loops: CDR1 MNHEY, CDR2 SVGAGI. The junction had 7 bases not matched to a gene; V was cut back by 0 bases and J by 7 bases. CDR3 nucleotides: TGTGCCAGCAGTTACTCGGGACAGGTCCCCTTTGGCTACACCTTC. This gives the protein CASSYSGQVPFGYTF.

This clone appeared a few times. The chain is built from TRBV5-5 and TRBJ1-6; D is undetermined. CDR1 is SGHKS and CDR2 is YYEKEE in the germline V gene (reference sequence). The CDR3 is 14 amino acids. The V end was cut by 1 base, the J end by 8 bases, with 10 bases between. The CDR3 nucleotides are TGTGCCAGCAGCTTGCGACAAATTGATTCACCCCTCCACTTT. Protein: CASSLRQIDSPLHF.

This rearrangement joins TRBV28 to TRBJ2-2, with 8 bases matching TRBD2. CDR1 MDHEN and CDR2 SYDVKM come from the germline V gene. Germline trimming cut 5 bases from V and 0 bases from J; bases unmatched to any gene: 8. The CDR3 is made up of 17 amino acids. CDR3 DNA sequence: TGTGCCAGCAGTCCGACGAGACTAGCGTCGAACACCGGGGAGCTGTTTTTT. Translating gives CASSPTRLASNTGELFF.

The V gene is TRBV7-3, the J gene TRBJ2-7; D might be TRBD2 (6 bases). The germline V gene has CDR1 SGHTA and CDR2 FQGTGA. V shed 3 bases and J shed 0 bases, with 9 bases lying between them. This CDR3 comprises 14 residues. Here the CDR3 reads CASSFGGLSYEQYF. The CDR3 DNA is TGTGCCAGCAGCTTCGGGGGACTCTCCTACGAGCAGTACTTC.

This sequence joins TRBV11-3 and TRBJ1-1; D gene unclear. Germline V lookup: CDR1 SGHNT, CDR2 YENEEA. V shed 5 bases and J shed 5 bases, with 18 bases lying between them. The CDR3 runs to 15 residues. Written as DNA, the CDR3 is TGTGCCAGCAGCCTACTGGGCCTTCCCGGAACTGAAGCTTTCTTT. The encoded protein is CASSLLGLPGTEAFF.

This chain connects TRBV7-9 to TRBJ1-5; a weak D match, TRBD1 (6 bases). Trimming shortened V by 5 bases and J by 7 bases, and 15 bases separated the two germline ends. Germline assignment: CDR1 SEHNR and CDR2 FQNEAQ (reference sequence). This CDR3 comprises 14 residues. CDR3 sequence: CASSRLTGNQPQHF. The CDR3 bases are TGTGCCAGCAGCCGTCTTACAGGGAACCAGCCCCAGCATTTT.

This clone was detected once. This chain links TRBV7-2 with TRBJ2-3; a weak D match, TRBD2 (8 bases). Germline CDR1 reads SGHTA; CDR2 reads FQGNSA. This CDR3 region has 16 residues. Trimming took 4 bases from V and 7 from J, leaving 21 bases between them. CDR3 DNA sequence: TGTGCCAGCAGCTCAACAGGGGCGGGGGGTACGCATACGCAGTATTTT. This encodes CASSSTGAGGTHTQYF.

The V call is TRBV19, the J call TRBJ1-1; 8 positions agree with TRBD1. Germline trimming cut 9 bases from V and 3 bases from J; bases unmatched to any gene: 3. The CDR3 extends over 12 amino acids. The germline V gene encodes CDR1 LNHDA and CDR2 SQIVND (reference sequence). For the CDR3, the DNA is TGTGCCAGCGGACAGGGTGACACTGAAGCTTTCTTT. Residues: CASGQGDTEAFF.